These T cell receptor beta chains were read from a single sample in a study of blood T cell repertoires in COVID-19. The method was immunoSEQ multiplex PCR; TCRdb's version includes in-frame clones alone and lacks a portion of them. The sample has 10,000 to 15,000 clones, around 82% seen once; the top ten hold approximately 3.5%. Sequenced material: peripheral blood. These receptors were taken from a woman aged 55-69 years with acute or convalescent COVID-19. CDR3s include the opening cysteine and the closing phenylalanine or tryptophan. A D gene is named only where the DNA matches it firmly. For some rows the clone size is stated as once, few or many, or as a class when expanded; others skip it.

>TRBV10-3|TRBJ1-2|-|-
TGTGCCATCAGTGGGGGGGACGGCCTTAACTATGGCTACACCTTC
CAISGGDGLNYGYTF
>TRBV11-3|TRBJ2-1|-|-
TGTGCCAGCAGCCGAACTAGCTCCTACAATGAGCAGTTCTTC
CASSRTSSYNEQFF
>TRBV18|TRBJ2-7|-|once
TGTGCCAGCTCGGACGGACAGAGCTACTACGAGCAGTACTTC
CASSDGQSYYEQYF
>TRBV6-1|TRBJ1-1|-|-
TGTGCCAGCAGTGAAGCGCTGCATAGGAGGAACACTGAAGCTTTCTTT
CASSEALHRRNTEAFF
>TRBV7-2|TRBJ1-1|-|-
TGTGCCAGCAGGCCGGGGGGTCCACTGACAGGAATGAACACTGAAGCTTTCTTT
CASRPGGPLTGMNTEAFF
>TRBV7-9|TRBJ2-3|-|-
TGTGCCAGCAGCCGCGAGGGTAGCACAGATACGCAGTATTTT
CASSREGSTDTQYF
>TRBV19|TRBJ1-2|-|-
TGTGCCAGTAGTATATTTAGAGGGGGACACTATGGCTACACCTTC
CASSIFRGGHYGYTF
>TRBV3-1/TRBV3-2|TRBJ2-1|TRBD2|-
TGTGCCAGCAGCCAATTCGGGGTTGGGAGGGATGAGCAGTTCTTC
CASSQFGVGRDEQFF
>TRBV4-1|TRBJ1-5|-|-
TGCGCCAGCAGTCAAGGGAGAGGAAGCAATCAGCCCCAGCATTTT
CASSQGRGSNQPQHF
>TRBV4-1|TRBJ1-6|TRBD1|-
TGCGCCAGCAGCCGAGGACAGGGCCGATCACCCCTCCACTTT
CASSRGQGRSPLHF
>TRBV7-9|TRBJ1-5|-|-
TGTGCCAGCAGCACGCAGGGCAATCAGCCCCAGCATTTT
CASSTQGNQPQHF
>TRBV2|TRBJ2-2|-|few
TGTGCCAGCAGTCAGACAGGTTTAAACACCGGGGAGCTGTTTTTT
CASSQTGLNTGELFF
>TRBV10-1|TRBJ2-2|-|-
TGCGCCAGCAGTGAGGTCCAGCGATTCGGCGGGGAGCTGTTTTTT
CASSEVQRFGGELFF
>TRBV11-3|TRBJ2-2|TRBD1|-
TGTGCCAGCAAACCGGGACAGGGCTCCGGGGAGCTGTTTTTT
CASKPGQGSGELFF
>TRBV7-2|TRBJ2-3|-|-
TGTGCCAGCAGCCCCCCCCCAGCAGATACGCAGTATTTT
CASSPPPADTQYF
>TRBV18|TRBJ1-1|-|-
TGTGCCAGCTCACCAGGTTCGCGGAACACTGAAGCTTTCTTT
CASSPGSRNTEAFF
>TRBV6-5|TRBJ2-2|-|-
TGTGCCAGCAGATATGGCGGGGCGAACACCGGGGAGCTGTTTTTT
CASRYGGANTGELFF
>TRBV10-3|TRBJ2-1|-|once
TGTGCCATCAACCTCGGGGGAGGCTCCTACAATGAGCAGTTCTTC
CAINLGGGSYNEQFF
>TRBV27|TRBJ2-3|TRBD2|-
TGTGCCAGCAGTGCCTCCGGGACTAGCGTCGCAGATACGCAGTATTTT
CASSASGTSVADTQYF
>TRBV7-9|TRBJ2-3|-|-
TGTGCCAGCAGACCAACAGGGATGGCGGGCACAGATACGCAGTATTTT
CASRPTGMAGTDTQYF
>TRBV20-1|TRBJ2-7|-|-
TGCAGTGCAAGACGAGCATACGAGCAGTACTTC
CSARRAYEQYF
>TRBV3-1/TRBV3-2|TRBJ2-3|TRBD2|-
TGTGCCAGCAGCCCTGGGACTAGCGGGGACGCAGATACGCAGTATTTT
CASSPGTSGDADTQYF
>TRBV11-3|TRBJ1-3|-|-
TGTGCCAGCAGCTTAGGAACTGTTGGAAACACCATATATTTT
CASSLGTVGNTIYF
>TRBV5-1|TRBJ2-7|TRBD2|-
TGCGCCAGCAGCTTGGCCTTAGCGGGCTTTACCTACGAGCAGTACTTC
CASSLALAGFTYEQYF
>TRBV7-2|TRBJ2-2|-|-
TGTGCCAGCAGTCACGGACTTAACACCGGGGAGCTGTTTTTT
CASSHGLNTGELFF
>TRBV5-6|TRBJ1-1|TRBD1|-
TGTGCCAGCAGCTGGCGGACAGGGCCCACTGAAGCTTTCTTT
CASSWRTGPTEAFF
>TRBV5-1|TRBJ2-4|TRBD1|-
TGCGCCAGCCAACCCGGGACAGGGATGGTCGGGGCCAAAAACATTCAGTACTTC
CASQPGTGMVGAKNIQYF
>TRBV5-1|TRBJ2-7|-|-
TGCGCCAGCAGAAGGAGCAGCAACTACGAGCAGTACTTC
CASRRSSNYEQYF
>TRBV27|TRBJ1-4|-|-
TGTGCCAGCAGTTCCCTGACAGGAAATGAAAAACTGTTTTTT
CASSSLTGNEKLFF
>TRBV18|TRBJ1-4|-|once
TGTGCCAGCTCACCACCGGGGGAGGCTAATGAAAAACTGTTTTTT
CASSPPGEANEKLFF
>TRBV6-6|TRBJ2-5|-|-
TGTGCCAGCACCCGAGGTACAAAAGAGACCCAGTACTTC
CASTRGTKETQYF
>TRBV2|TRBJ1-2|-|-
TGTGCCAGCAGTGAAAACTCCTATGGCTACACCTTC
CASSENSYGYTF
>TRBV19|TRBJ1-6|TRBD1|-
TGTGCCAGTAGTTGGTGGGACAGGGTATCACCCCTCCACTTT
CASSWWDRVSPLHF
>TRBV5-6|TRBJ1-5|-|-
TGTGCCAGCAGCCAGAGACAAGCCAATCAGCCCCAGCATTTT
CASSQRQANQPQHF
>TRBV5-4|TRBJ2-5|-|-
TGTGCCAGCAGCTTGCAGGGGCACGAGACCCAGTACTTC
CASSLQGHETQYF
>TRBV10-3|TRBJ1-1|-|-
TGTGCCATGGGAGGGAAGGGCACTGAAGCTTTCTTT
CAMGGKGTEAFF
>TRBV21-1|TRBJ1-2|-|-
TGTGCCAGCAGCTCCCCAGGACATCTGGACGACTATGGCTACACCTTC
CASSSPGHLDDYGYTF
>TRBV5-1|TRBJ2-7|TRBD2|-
TGCGCCCGCAGCGGCGGGGGGGCGACCTACGAGCAGTACTTC
CARSGGGATYEQYF
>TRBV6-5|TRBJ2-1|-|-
TGTGCCAGCAGTTCAGGGGGGAGCTCCTACAATGAGCAGTTCTTC
CASSSGGSSYNEQFF
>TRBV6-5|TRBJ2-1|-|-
TGTGCCTCCCAGGAGGACAGCCTATACAATGAGCAGTTCTTC
CASQEDSLYNEQFF
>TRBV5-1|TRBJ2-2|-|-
TGCGCCAGCAGCTTGGCACGTTCAGGAACCGGGGAGCTGTTTTTT
CASSLARSGTGELFF